This TCR beta chain came from a study of molecular identifiers for immune sequencing clone quantification. Details on this clonotype: Just one base apart from a much larger clone, this may be a read error.

MiXCR, run by TCRdb on the PCR reads, gives a single entry per CDR3 protein. The sample consists of about 300,000 distinct CDR3 sequences, about a fifth of them appearing once. V was clipped by 7 bases and J by 1 base, with 10 bases between them. This CDR3 comprises 12 residues. Germline assignment: CDR1 DFQATT and CDR2 SNEGSKA (reference sequence). The TCR originated in a human donor in good health. Some libraries in this study had Jurkat cell RNA spiked in. What was sequenced was naive CD8+ T cells from blood, with Jurkat cell RNA spiked in. Subset reported: FACS-sorted CD8+CD4-CCR7+CD45RA+ naive T cells. This chain joins TRBV20-1 and TRBJ1-1, with D unresolved. In DNA, the CDR3 is TGCAGTGTCCCGGGAGAGAACACTGAAGCTTTCTTT. It is translated as CSVPGENTEAFF.